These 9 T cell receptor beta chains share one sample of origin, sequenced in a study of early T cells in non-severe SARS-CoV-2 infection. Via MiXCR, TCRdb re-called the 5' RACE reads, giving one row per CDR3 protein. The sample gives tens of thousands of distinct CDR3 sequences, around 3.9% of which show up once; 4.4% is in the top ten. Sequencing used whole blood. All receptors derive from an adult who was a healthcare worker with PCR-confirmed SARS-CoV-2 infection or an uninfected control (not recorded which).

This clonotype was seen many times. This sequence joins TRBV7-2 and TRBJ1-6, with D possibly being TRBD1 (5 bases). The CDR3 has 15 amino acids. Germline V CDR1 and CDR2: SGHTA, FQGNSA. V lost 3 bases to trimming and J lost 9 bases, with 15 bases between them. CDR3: CASSLGLVDVSPLHF. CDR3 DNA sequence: TGTGCCAGCAGCTTGGGACTTGTCGATGTTTCACCCCTCCACTTT.

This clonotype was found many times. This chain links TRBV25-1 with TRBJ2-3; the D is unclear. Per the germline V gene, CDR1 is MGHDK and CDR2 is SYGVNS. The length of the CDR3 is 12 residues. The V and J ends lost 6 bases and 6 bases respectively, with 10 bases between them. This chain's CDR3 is CASRKDGDTQYF. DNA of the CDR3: TGTGCCAGCAGGAAGGATGGGGATACGCAGTATTTT.

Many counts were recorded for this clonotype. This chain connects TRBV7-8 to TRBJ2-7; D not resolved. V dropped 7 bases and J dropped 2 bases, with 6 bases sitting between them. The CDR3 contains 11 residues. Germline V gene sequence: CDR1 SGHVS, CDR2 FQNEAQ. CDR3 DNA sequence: TGTGCCAGCACCCAGGCCTACGAGCAGTACTTC. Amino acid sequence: CASTQAYEQYF.

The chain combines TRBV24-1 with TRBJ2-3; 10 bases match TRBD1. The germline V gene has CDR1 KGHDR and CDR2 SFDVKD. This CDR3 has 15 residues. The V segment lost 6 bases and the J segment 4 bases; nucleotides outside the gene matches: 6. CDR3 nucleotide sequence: TGTGCCACCAGTCCCGGGACAGGGGATGCAGATACGCAGTATTTT. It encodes CATSPGTGDADTQYF.

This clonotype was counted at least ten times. CDR3 sequence (DNA): TGTGCCACCTCTAGCGGGAGTTCATCTGAGCAGTTCTTC. Translated, it gives CATSSGSSSEQFF. This chain links TRBV24-1 with TRBJ2-1; 10 bases fit TRBD2. Germline values: CDR1 KGHDR, CDR2 SFDVKD. V lost 9 bases, J lost 9 bases, and 7 bases stayed unmatched. The CDR3 has 13 residues.

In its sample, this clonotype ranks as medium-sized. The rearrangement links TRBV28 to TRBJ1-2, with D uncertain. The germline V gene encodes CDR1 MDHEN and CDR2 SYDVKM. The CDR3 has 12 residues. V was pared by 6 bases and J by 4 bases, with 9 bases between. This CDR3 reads CASRVGSYGYTF. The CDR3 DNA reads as TGTGCCAGCAGGGTGGGGTCCTATGGCTACACCTTC.

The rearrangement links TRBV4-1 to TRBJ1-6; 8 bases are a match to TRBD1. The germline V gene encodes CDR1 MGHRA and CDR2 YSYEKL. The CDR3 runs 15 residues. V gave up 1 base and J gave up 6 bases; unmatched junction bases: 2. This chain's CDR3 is CASSQGTGINSPLHF. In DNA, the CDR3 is TGCGCCAGCAGCCAAGGGACAGGGATTAATTCACCCCTCCACTTT.

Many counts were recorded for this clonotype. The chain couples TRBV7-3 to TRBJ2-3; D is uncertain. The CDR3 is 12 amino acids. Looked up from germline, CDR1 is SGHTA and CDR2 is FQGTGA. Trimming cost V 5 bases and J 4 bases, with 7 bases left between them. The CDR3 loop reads CASSPAADTQYF. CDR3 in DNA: TGTGCCAGCAGCCCGGCGGCAGATACGCAGTATTTT. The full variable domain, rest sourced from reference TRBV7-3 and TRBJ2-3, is GAGVSQTPSNKVTEKGKYVELRCDPISGHTALYWYRQSLGQGPEFLIYFQGTGAADDSGLPNDRFFAVRPEGSVSTLKIQRTERGDSAVYLCASSPAADTQYFGPGTRLTVL.

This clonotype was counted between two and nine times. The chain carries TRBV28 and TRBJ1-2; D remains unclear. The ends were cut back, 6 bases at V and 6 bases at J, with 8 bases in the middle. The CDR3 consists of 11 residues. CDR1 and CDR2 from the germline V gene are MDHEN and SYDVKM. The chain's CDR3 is CASSRPHGYTF. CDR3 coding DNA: TGTGCCAGCAGCCGACCCCATGGCTACACCTTC.